Here is one T cell receptor (beta chain) with its context. Its antigen is currently unknown. This sample was included in a study of long-term antiretroviral therapy in people with HIV. Notes on the study in general: Post-treatment diversity went higher with ART but stayed below transplant donor controls.

The assay, immunoSEQ v3.0, was run at survey level. Sequencing used immunoSEQ multiplex PCR; TCRdb keeps in-frame clones, though not all of them. Here the sample spans about 18,000 clones, nearly 80% being singletons. CDR1 and CDR2 from the germline V gene are MNHEY and SMNVEV (reference sequence). The CDR3 has 13 amino acids. V was cut by 6 bases and J by 3 bases, with 10 bases left in between. This TCR was sampled from a woman aged 45-65 years with HIV. The chain carries TRBV27 and TRBJ2-3, with D unclear. Sequences were derived from unsorted PBMCs, sampled 0.3 years after starting antiretroviral therapy. The CDR3 coding sequence is TGTGCCAGCAGCCCAACGAGGACAGATACGCAGTATTTT. Protein: CASSPTRTDTQYF.